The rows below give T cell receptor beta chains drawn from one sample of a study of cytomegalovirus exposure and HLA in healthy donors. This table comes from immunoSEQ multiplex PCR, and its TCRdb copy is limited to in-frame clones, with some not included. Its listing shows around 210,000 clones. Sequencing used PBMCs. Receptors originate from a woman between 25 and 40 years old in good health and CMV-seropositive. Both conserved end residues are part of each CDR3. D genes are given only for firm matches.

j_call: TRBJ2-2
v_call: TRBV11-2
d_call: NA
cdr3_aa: CASSLVRNTGELFF
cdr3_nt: TGTGCCAGCAGCTTAGTTAGAAACACCGGGGAGCTGTTTTTT

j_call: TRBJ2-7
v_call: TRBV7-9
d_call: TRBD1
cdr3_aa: CASSPGDSFYEQYF
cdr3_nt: TGTGCCAGCAGCCCAGGGGACAGCTTCTACGAGCAGTACTTC

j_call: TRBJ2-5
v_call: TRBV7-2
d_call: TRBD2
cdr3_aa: CASSLLGRGTQYF
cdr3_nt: TGTGCCAGCAGCTTATTGGGGAGGGGGACCCAGTACTTC

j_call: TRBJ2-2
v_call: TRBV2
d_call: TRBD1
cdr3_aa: CASSATGGSTGELFF
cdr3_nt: TGTGCCAGCAGTGCCACAGGGGGAAGCACCGGGGAGCTGTTTTTT

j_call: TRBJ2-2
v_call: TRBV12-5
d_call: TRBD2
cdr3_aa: CASAPPEGGAGTGELFF
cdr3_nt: TGTGCTAGTGCCCCTCCGGAGGGAGGGGCCGGCACCGGGGAGCTGTTTTTT

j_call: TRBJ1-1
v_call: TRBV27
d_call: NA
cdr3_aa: CASSFRRGNTEAFF
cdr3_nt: TGTGCCAGCAGTTTTAGAAGAGGGAACACTGAAGCTTTCTTT

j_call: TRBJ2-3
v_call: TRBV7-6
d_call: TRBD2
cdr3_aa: CASSLEVAGGTDTQYF
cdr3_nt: TGTGCCAGCAGCTTAGAAGTAGCGGGGGGAACAGATACGCAGTATTTT

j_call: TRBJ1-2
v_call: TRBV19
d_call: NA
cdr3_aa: CASSINRSYGYTF
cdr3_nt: TGTGCCAGTAGTATCAACAGGAGCTATGGCTACACCTTC

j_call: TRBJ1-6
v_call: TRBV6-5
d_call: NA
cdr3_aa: CASMVWDNYNSPLHF
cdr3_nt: TGTGCCAGCATGGTTTGGGACAACTATAATTCACCCCTCCACTTT

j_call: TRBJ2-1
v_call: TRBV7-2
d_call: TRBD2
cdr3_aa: CASSTQSTSGSFNNEQFF
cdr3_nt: TGTGCCAGCAGCACCCAATCCACTAGCGGGAGTTTTAACAATGAGCAGTTCTTC

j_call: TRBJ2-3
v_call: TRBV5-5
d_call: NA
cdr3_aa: CASSLVWQGGDETDTQYF
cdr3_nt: TGTGCCAGCAGCTTGGTATGGCAGGGAGGTGATGAGACAGATACGCAGTATTTT

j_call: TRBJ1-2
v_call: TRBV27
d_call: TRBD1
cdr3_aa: CASSGTALNYGYTF
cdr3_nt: TGTGCCAGCAGTGGGACAGCTCTTAACTATGGCTACACCTTC

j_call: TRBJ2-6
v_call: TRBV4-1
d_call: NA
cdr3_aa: CASSLLEGANVLTF
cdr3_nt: TGCGCCAGCAGCCTTCTTGAGGGGGCCAACGTCCTGACTTTC

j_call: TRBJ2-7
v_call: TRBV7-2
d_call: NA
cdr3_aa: CASSLGPGSYEQYF
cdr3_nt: TGTGCCAGCAGCTTAGGGCCAGGGTCCTACGAGCAGTACTTC

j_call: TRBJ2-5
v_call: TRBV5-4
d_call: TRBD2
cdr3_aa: CASSGTSGGARETQYF
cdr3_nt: TGTGCCAGCAGCGGGACTAGCGGGGGGGCTAGAGAGACCCAGTACTTC

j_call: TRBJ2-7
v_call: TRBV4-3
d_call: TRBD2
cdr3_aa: CASSQGTSGNYEQYF
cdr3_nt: TGCGCCAGCAGCCAAGGAACTAGCGGGAACTACGAGCAGTACTTC

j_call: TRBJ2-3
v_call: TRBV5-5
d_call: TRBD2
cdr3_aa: CASSLGSGGTDTQYF
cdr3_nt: TGTGCCAGCAGCTTGGGGAGCGGGGGGACAGATACGCAGTATTTT

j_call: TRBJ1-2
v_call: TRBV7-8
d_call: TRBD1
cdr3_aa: CASSAGQGINYGYTF
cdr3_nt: TGTGCCAGCAGCGCGGGACAGGGGATTAACTATGGCTACACCTTC

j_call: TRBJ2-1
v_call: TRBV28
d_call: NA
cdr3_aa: CASSVGGSSWVSEQFF
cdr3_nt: TGTGCCAGCAGTGTGGGTGGGAGCTCTTGGGTTAGTGAGCAGTTCTTC

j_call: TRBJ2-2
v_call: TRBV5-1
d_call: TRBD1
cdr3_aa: CASSLAAGGTGELFF
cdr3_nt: TGCGCCAGCAGCTTGGCGGCAGGGGGAACCGGGGAGCTGTTTTTT

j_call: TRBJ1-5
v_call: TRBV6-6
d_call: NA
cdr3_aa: CASSYPNKYRPQHF
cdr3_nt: TGTGCCAGCAGTTACCCCAACAAATATCGGCCCCAGCATTTT

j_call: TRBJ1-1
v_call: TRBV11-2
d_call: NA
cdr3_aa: CASSAQGSSTEAFF
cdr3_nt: TGTGCCAGCAGCGCGCAGGGTTCGAGCACTGAAGCTTTCTTT

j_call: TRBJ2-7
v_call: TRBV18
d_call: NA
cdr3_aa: CASSPGTSSYEQYF
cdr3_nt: TGTGCCAGCTCACCCGGGACATCTTCCTACGAGCAGTACTTC

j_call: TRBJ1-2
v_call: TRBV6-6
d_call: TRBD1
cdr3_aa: CAGSYQTGEVGYTF
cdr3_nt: TGTGCCGGCAGTTACCAGACAGGGGAGGTTGGCTACACCTTC

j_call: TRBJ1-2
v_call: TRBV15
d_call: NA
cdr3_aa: CATSPGGAFNYGYTF
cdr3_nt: TGTGCCACCAGCCCGGGAGGAGCCTTTAACTATGGCTACACCTTC

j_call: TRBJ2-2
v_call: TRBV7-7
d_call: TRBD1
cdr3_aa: CASSLRTTGVTGELFF
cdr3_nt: TGTGCCAGCAGCTTAAGGACGACAGGGGTTACCGGGGAGCTGTTTTTT

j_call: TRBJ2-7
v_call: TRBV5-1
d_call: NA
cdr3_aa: CASSRNLEAPFEQYF
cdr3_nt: TGCGCCAGCTCCCGAAACCTAGAAGCTCCGTTCGAGCAGTACTTC

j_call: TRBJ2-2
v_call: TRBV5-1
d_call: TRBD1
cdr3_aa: CASSLRDRGTGELFF
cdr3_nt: TGCGCCAGCAGCCTTAGAGACAGGGGCACCGGGGAGCTGTTTTTT

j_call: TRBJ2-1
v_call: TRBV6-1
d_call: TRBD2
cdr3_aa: CASSDGGTSINEQFF
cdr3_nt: TGTGCCAGCAGTGATGGTGGGACTAGCATAAATGAGCAGTTCTTC

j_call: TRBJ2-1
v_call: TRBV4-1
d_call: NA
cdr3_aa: CASSQDLSNEQFF
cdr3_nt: TGCGCCAGCAGCCAAGATCTGAGCAATGAGCAGTTCTTC

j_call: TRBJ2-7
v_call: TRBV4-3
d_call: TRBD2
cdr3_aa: CASSQDPLAGASYEQYF
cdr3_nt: TGCGCCAGCAGCCAAGATCCGCTAGCGGGAGCCTCCTACGAGCAGTACTTC

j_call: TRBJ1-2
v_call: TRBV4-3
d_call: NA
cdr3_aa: CASSRGDGITYGYTF
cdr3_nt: TGCGCCAGCAGCCGAGGAGACGGGATTACTTATGGCTACACCTTC

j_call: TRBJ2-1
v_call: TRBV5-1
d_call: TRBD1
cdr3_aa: CASSLGTGGAGEQFF
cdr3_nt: TGCGCCAGCAGCTTGGGGACAGGGGGGGCGGGTGAGCAGTTCTTC